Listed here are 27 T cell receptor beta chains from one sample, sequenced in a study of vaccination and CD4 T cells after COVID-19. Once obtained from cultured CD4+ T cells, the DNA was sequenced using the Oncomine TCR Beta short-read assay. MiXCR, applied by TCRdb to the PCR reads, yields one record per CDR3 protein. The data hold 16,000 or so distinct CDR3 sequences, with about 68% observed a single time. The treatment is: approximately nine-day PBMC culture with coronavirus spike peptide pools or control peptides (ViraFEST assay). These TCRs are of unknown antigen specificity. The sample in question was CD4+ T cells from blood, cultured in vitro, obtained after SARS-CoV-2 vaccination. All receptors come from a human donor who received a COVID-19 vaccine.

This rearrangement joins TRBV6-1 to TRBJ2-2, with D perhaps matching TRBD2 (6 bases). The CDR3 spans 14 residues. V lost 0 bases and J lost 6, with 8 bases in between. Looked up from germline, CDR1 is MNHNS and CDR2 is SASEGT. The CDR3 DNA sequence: TGTGCCAGCAGTGAAGCTTTAGCGGCCGGGGAGCTGTTTTTT. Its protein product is CASSEALAAGELFF.

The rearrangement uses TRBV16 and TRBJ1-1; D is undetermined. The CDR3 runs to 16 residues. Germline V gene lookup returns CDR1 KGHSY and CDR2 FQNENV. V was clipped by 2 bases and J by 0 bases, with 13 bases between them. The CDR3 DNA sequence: TGTGCCAGCAGCCAAACGGGTCTATTTATGAACACTGAAGCTTTCTTT. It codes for CASSQTGLFMNTEAFF.

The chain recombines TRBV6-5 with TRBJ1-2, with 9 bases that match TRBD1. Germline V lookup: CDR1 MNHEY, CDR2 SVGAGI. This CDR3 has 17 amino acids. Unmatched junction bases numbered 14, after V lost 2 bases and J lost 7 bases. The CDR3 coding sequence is TGTGCCAGCAGTTACCGGGACAGGGATAGGGGGAGATCTGGCTACACCTTC. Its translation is CASSYRDRDRGRSGYTF.

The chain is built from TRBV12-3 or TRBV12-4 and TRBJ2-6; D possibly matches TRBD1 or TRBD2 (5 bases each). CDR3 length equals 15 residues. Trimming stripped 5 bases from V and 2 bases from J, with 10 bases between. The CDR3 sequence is CASSRGVTGANVLTF. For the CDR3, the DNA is TGTGCCAGCAGTCGAGGGGTTACTGGGGCCAACGTCCTGACTTTC.

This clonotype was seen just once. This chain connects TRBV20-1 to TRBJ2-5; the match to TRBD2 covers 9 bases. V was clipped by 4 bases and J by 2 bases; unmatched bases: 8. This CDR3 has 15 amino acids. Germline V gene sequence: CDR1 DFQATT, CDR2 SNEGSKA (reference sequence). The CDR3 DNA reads TGCAGTGCTACAAAGGCGGGGGGGAAACAAGAGACCCAGTACTTC. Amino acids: CSATKAGGKQETQYF.

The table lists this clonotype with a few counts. CDR3 loop: CSAAGGETQYF. The CDR3, as DNA: TGCAGTGCGGCAGGGGGTGAGACCCAGTACTTC. The chain is built from TRBV20-1 and TRBJ2-5; 7 bases agree with TRBD1. With V trimmed by 6 bases and J by 5 bases, 3 bases remained unmatched. The CDR3 covers 11 residues. Germline V CDR1 and CDR2: DFQATT, SNEGSKA (reference sequence).

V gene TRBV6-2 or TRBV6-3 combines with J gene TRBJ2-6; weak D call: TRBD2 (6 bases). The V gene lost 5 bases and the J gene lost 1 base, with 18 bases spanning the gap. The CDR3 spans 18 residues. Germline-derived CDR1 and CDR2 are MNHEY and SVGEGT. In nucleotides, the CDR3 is TGTGCCAGCAGTAGGTTGGGGGGTTCTAGATCTGGGGCCAACGTCCTGACTTTC. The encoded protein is CASSRLGGSRSGANVLTF.

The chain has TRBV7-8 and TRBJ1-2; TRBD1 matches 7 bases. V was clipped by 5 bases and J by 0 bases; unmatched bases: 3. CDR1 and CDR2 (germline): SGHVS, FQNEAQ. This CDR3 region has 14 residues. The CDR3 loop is CASSPGQPNYGYTF. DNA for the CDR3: TGTGCCAGCAGCCCGGGACAGCCTAACTATGGCTACACCTTC.

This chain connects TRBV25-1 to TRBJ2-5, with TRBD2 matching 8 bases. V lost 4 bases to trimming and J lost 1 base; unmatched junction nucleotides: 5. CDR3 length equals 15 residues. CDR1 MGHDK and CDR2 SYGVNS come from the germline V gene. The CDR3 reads CASSVFRGGQETQYF. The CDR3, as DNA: TGTGCCAGCAGTGTGTTCCGGGGGGGCCAAGAGACCCAGTACTTC.

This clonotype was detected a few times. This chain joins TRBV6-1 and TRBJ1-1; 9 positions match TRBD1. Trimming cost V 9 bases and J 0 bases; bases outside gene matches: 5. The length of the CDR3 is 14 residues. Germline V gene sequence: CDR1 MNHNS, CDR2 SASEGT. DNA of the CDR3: TGTGCCAGTGGGACAGGGAGGATGAACACTGAAGCTTTCTTT. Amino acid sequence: CASGTGRMNTEAFF.

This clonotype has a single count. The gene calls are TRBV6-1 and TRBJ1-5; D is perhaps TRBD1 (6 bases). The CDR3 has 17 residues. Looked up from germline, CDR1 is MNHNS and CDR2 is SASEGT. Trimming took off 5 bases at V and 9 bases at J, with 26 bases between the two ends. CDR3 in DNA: TGTGCCAGCAGTCCTCTCTCTCAGGGACACTATTCTAGGCCCCAGCATTTT. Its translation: CASSPLSQGHYSRPQHF.

The CDR3 reads CATQGPPNYGYTF. Written as DNA, the CDR3 is TGTGCCACCCAGGGGCCCCCAAACTATGGCTACACCTTC. The chain joins TRBV6-1 to TRBJ1-2; possible D gene TRBD1, 6 bases. V was trimmed by 10 bases and J by 2 bases, leaving 14 bases between them. The CDR3 has 13 residues. The germline V gene encodes CDR1 MNHNS and CDR2 SASEGT.

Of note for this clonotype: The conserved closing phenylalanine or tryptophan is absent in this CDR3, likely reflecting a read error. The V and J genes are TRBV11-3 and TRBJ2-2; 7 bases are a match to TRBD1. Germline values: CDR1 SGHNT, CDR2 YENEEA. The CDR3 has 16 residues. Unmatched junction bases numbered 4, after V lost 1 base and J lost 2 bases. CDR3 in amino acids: CASSLVGTANTGELFS. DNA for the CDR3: TGTGCCAGCAGCTTAGTTGGGACAGCAAACACCGGGGAGCTGTTTTCT.

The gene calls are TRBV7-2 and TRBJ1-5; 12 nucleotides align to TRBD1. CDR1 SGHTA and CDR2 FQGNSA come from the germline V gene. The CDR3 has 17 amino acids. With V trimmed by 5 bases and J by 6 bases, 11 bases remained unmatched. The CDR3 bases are TGTGCCAGCAGCCCGGGGGACAGGGGGCAAATTAGTCAGCCCCAGCATTTT. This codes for CASSPGDRGQISQPQHF.

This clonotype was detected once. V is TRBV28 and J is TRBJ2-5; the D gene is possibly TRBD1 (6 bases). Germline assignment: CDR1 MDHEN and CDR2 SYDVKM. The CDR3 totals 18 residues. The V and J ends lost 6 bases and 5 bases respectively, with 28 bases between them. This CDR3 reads CASSRKGDRTAHVETQYF. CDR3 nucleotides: TGTGCCAGCAGCCGAAAGGGCGACAGGACCGCGCATGTGGAGACCCAGTACTTC.

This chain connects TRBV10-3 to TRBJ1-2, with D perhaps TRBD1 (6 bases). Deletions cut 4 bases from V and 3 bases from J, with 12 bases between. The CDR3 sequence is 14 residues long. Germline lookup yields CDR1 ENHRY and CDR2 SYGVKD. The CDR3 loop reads CAISVRQVDYGYTF. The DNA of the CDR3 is TGTGCCATCAGTGTCAGACAGGTGGACTATGGCTACACCTTC.

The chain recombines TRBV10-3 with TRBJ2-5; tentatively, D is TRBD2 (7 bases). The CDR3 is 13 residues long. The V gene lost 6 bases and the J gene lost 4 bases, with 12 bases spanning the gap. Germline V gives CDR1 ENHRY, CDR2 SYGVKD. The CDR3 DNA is TGTGCCATCAGAGACGGGGGGCTAGAGACCCAGTACTTC. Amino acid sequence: CAIRDGGLETQYF.

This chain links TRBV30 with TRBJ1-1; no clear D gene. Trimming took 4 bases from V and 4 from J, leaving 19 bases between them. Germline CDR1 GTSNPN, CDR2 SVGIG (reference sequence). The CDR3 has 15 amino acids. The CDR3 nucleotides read TGTGCCTGGACGGCCGGAGTTAATTTTGCCACTGAAGCTTTCTTT. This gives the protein CAWTAGVNFATEAFF.

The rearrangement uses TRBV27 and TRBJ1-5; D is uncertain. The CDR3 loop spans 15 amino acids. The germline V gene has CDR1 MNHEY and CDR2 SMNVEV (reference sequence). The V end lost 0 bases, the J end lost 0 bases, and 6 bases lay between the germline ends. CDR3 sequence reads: CASSLSDGSNQPQHF. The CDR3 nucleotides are TGTGCCAGCAGTTTATCGGACGGTAGCAATCAGCCCCAGCATTTT.

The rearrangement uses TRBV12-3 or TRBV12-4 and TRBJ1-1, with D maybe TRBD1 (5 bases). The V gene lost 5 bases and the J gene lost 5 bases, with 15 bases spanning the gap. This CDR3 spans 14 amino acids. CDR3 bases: TGTGCCAGCAGTAGGGGAGGAGGGCGGACTGAAGCTTTCTTT. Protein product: CASSRGGGRTEAFF.

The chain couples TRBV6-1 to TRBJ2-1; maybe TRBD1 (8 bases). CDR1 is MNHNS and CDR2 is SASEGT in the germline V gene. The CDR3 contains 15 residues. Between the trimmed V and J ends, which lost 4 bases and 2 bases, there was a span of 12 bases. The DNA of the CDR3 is TGTGCCAGCAGTGTACAGGGGGGGCCCTACAATGAGCAGTTCTTC. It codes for CASSVQGGPYNEQFF.

The CDR3 region has the DNA TGTGCCAGCAGCTTAGCCCCCCCTCAAAGTGGAACAGATACGCAGTATTTT. This encodes CASSLAPPQSGTDTQYF. This chain uses TRBV7-2 with TRBJ2-3; no clear D gene. The germline V and J ends were trimmed by 0 bases and 3 bases, with 16 bases remaining between them. CDR1 is SGHTA and CDR2 is FQGNSA in the germline V gene. The CDR3 length is 17 residues.

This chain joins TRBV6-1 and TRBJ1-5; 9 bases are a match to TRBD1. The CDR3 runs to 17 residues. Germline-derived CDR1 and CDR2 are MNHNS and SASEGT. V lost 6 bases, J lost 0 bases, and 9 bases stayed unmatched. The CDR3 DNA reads TGTGCCAGCAGAGAGGGACAGGGAGTAATTAGCAATCAGCCCCAGCATTTT. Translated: CASREGQGVISNQPQHF.

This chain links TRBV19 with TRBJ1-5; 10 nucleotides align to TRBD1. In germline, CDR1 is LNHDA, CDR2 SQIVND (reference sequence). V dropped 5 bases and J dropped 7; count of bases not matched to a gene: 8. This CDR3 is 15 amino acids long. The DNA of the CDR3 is TGTGCCAGTAGTCGCCGGGACAGGGGTTACCAGCCCCAGCATTTT. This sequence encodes CASSRRDRGYQPQHF.

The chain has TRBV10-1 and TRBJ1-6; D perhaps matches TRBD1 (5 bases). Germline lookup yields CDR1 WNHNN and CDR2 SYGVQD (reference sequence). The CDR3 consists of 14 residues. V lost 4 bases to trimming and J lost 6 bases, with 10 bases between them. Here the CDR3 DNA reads TGCGCCAGCAGTGGTCCAGGGACTAATTCACCCCTCCACTTT. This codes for CASSGPGTNSPLHF.

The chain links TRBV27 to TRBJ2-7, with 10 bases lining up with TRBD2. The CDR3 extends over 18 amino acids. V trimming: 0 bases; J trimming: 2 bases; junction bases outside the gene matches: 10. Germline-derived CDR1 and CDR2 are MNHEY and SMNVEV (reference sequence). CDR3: CASSLSSSGGQGTYEQYF. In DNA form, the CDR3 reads TGTGCCAGCAGTTTATCTTCTAGCGGGGGCCAAGGTACCTACGAGCAGTACTTC.

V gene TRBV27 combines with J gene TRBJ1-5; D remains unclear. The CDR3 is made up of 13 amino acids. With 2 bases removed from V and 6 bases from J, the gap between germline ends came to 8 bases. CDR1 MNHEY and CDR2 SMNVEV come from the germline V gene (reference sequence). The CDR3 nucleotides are TGTGCCAGCAGTTTAAGGGAGGGTCAGCCCCAGCATTTT. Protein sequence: CASSLREGQPQHF.